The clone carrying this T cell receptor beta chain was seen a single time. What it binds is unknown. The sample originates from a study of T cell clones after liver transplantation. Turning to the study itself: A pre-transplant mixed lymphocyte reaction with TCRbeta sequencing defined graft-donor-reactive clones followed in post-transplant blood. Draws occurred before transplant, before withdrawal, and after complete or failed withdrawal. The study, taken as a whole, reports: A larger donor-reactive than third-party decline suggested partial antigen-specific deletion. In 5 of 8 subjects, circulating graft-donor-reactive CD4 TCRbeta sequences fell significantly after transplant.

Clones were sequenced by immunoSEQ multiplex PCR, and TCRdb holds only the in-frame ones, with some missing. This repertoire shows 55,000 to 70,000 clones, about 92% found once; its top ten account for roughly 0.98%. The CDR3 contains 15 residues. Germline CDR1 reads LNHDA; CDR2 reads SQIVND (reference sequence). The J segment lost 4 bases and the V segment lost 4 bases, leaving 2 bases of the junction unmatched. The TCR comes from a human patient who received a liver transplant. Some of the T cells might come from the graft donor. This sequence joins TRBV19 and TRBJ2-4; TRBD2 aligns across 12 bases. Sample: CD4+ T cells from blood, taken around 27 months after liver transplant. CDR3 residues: CASSRTSGGKNIQYF. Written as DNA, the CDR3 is TGTGCCAGTAGTAGAACTAGCGGGGGGAAAAACATTCAGTACTTC.